What follows are 6 T cell receptor beta chains derived from one specimen sequenced in a study of shared clonotypes between healthy human individuals. The repertoire was sequenced with immunoSEQ multiplex PCR; TCRdb's copy has only in-frame clones and lacks some. The table lists a few million clones, about 92% of them singletons. Sequencing was done on a sample of naive CD4+ T cells sorted from blood. The subset: CD45RA+ positively selected. The source of these receptors is a man younger than 30 in good health.

The CDR3 sequence is CASTLKRTGVDTGELFF. Written as DNA, the CDR3 is TGTGCCAGCACTCTCAAGCGGACAGGGGTGGACACCGGGGAGCTGTTTTTT. The chain joins TRBV7-9 to TRBJ2-2; 9 nucleotides line up with TRBD1. Germline V CDR1 and CDR2: SEHNR, FQNEAQ (reference sequence). Trimming at V came to 7 bases and at J to 3 bases, leaving 12 bases not matched to a gene. This CDR3 has 17 residues. The full variable domain, in which reference TRBV7-9 and TRBJ2-2 provide the parts outside the CDR3, is DTGVSQNPRHKITKRGQNVTFRCDPISEHNRLYWYRQTLGQGPEFLTYFQNEAQLEKSRLLSDRFSAERPKGSFSTLEIQRTEQGDSAMYLCASTLKRTGVDTGELFFGEGSRLTVL.

V gene TRBV6-5 combines with J gene TRBJ1-6; no reliable D call. CDR1 is MNHEY, CDR2 SVGAGI, per germline. Between the trimmed V and J ends, which lost 0 bases and 5 bases, there was a span of 11 bases. The CDR3 extends over 16 amino acids. This CDR3 reads CASSYSKLRDNSPLHF. CDR3 coding DNA: TGTGCCAGCAGTTACTCGAAACTCAGAGATAATTCACCCCTCCACTTT.

Regarding this clone: Other DNA sequences in this specimen translate into the identical CDR3. The V and J genes are TRBV6-5 and TRBJ2-7, with 7 bases fitting TRBD2. J was trimmed by 4 bases and V by 7 bases; bases with no gene match: 1. The CDR3 runs to 11 residues. CDR1 is MNHEY and CDR2 is SVGAGI in the germline V gene. The DNA for the CDR3 is TGTGCCAGCACTAGCGGATACGAGCAGTACTTC. Translation: CASTSGYEQYF.

Points on this clone: The sample contains more than one DNA sequence encoding this CDR3. V is TRBV6-5 and J is TRBJ2-5; 8 positions agree with TRBD2. This CDR3 is built from 12 residues. Trimming at V came to 8 bases and at J to 4 bases, leaving 3 bases not matched to a gene. The germline V gene encodes CDR1 MNHEY and CDR2 SVGAGI. DNA of the CDR3: TGTGCCAGCTCCCGGGGGGGAGAGACCCAGTACTTC. Amino acid sequence: CASSRGGETQYF.

This chain uses TRBV29-1 with TRBJ1-3; D unclear. The V gene lost 7 bases and the J gene lost 0 bases, with 10 bases spanning the gap. Per germline, CDR1 SQVTM and CDR2 ANQGSEA. The CDR3 is 13 amino acids. The CDR3 reads CSALEFSGNTIYF. The CDR3 bases are TGCAGCGCTCTGGAGTTCTCTGGAAACACCATATATTTT.

This chain joins TRBV27 and TRBJ1-1; D gene uncertain. The length of the CDR3 is 13 residues. Germline CDR1 reads MNHEY; CDR2 reads SMNVEV (reference sequence). V gave up 2 bases and J gave up 1 base, with 5 bases separating them. The CDR3 DNA is TGTGCCAGCAGTTTAACGTGGAACACTGAAGCTTTCTTT. Encoded protein: CASSLTWNTEAFF.